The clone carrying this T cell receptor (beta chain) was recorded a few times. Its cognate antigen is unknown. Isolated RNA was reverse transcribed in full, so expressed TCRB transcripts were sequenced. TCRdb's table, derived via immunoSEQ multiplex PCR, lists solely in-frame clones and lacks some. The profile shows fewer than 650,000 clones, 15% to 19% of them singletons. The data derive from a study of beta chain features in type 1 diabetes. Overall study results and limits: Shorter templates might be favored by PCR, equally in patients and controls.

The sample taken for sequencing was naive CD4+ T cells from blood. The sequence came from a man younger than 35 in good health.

The CDR3 DNA reads as TGCGCCAGCAGGCAAGGGACAGGGGGAATGCAGCCCCAGCATTTT. This codes for CASRQGTGGMQPQHF. The genes are TRBV5-1 and TRBJ1-5, with 11 bases fitting TRBD1. The V gene's germline CDR1 is SGHRS and CDR2 YFSETQ. V shed 5 bases and J 7 bases; nucleotides not matched to a gene: 8. The CDR3 sequence is 15 residues long. The full variable domain, its missing parts supplied by reference TRBV5-1 and TRBJ1-5, is KAGVTQTPRYLIKTRGQQVTLSCSPISGHRSVSWYQQTPGQGLQFLFEYFSETQRNKGNFPGRFSGRQFSNSRSEMNVSTLELGDSALYLCASRQGTGGMQPQHFGDGTRLSIL.